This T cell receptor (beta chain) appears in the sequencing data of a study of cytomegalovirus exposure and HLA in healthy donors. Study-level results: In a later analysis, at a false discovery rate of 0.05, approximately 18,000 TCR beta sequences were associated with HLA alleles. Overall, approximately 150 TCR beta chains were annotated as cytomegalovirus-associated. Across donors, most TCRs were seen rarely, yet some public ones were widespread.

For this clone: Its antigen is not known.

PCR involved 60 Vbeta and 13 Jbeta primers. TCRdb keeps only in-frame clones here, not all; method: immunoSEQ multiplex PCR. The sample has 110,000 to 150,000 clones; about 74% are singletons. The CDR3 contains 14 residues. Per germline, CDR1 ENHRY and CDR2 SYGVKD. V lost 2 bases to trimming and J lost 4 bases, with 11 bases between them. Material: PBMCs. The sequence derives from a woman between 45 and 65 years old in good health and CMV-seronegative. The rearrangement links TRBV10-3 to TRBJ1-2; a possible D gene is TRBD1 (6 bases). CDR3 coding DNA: TGTGCCATCAGTGAGGCCCAGGGGCGCTATGGCTACACCTTC. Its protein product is CAISEAQGRYGYTF.